Following are 9 T cell receptor beta chains from one sample sequenced in a study of CD8 T cells in ankylosing spondylitis. TCRdb independently ran MiXCR on the 5' RACE reads; one entry per CDR3 protein. The table has more than 400,000 distinct CDR3 sequences, approximately 5.3% seen once. The antigens these receptors bind are not known. General study findings and limits: Typical of ankylosing spondylitis blood, it appeared, was a TCR beta motif of several highly homologous variants.

Sequencing input: blood, either unsorted or a sorted T cell fraction (not recorded which). The receptors originated from a male donor with ankylosing spondylitis.

This clonotype has a count of ten or more. Written as DNA, the CDR3 is TGTGCCAGCACTACCAGAACCCCACAACACTACACCTTC. It yields the protein CASTTRTPQHYTF. The chain has TRBV12-3 or TRBV12-4 and TRBJ1-2; D ambiguous. V lost 7 bases and J lost 10, with 19 bases in between. The CDR3 length is 13 residues.

In the case of this clonotype: A much larger clone lies a single base off, so this may be a read error. The chain couples TRBV3-1 to TRBJ2-1; 13 bases align to TRBD2. The CDR3 loop spans 18 amino acids. The germline gives CDR1 LGHDT, CDR2 YNNKEL (reference sequence). The DNA for the CDR3 is TGTGCCTGCAGTACTAGCGGGAGGGTTACAATGAGTTACAATGAGCAGTTCTTC. It codes for CACSTSGRVTMSYNEQFF.

The rearrangement uses TRBV2 and TRBJ2-5, with 9 bases matching TRBD2. The CDR3 is made up of 16 amino acids. Germline CDR1 is SNHLY and CDR2 is FYNNEI. V shed 1 base, J shed 7 bases, and the junction held 10 bases outside the gene matches. CDR3 residues: CASSEGLAGPRRTQYF. CDR3 sequence (DNA): TGTGCCAGCAGTGAAGGCCTAGCGGGGCCTAGGCGGACCCAGTACTTC.

Ten or more counts support this clonotype. The chain couples TRBV7-2 to TRBJ1-1; maybe TRBD1 (6 bases). The germline V gene has CDR1 SGHTA and CDR2 FQGNSA. V lost 5 bases, J lost 4 bases, and 14 bases lay in between. This CDR3 is built from 14 residues. For the CDR3, the DNA is TGTGCCAGCAGCCAACAGGGAGAGGTCACTGAAGCTTTCTTT. Translated: CASSQQGEVTEAFF.

This clonotype was recorded many times. This sequence joins TRBV5-1 and TRBJ1-5; D is unresolved. This CDR3 spans 15 amino acids. Germline CDR1 reads SGHRS; CDR2 reads YFSETQ. Trimming stripped 1 base from V and 7 bases from J, with 15 bases between. As DNA, the CDR3 is TGCGCCAGCAGCTTGACTGGACCCGGGAGCCAGCCCCAGCATTTT. Translated: CASSLTGPGSQPQHF.

This clonotype was detected many times. DNA for the CDR3: TGCAGTGCTAGAGTGGGCCTAGAGTTTAGGGATGAGCAGTTCTTC. Translation gives CSARVGLEFRDEQFF. V is TRBV20-1 and J is TRBJ2-1; no clear D gene. CDR1 DFQATT and CDR2 SNEGSKA come from the germline V gene (reference sequence). This CDR3 contains 15 residues. The V and J ends lost 1 base and 8 bases respectively, with 18 bases between them.

In this sample, this clonotype turned up many times. The rearrangement links TRBV7-3 to TRBJ2-1, with unresolved D. V was trimmed by 1 base and J by 2 bases, leaving 12 bases between them. Germline V CDR1 and CDR2: SGHTA, FQGTGA. The CDR3 length is 16 residues. The CDR3 loop is CASSLIGDIAYNEQFF. CDR3 DNA sequence: TGTGCCAGCAGCTTAATTGGCGACATAGCCTACAATGAGCAGTTCTTC.

This chain joins TRBV2 and TRBJ1-2, with a possible D match to TRBD1 (6 bases). Germline CDR1 SNHLY, CDR2 FYNNEI. The CDR3 is 12 amino acids. Trimming cost V 7 bases and J 7 bases, with 13 bases left between them. As DNA, the CDR3 is TGTGCCAGCAACAGGGTACGGCGTGGCTACACCTTC. It specifies CASNRVRRGYTF.

This clonotype has ten or more counts. The chain combines TRBV3-1 with TRBJ1-6; TRBD1 agrees at 7 bases. Germline-derived CDR1 and CDR2 are LGHDT and YNNKEL (reference sequence). The V gene end was trimmed by 7 bases and the J gene end by 7 bases; junction bases not matched to a gene: 16. This CDR3 has 17 amino acids. CDR3 in amino acids: CASKPGLQGSFNSPLHF. Here the CDR3 DNA reads TGTGCCAGCAAGCCTGGACTACAGGGGAGTTTCAATTCACCCCTCCACTTT.